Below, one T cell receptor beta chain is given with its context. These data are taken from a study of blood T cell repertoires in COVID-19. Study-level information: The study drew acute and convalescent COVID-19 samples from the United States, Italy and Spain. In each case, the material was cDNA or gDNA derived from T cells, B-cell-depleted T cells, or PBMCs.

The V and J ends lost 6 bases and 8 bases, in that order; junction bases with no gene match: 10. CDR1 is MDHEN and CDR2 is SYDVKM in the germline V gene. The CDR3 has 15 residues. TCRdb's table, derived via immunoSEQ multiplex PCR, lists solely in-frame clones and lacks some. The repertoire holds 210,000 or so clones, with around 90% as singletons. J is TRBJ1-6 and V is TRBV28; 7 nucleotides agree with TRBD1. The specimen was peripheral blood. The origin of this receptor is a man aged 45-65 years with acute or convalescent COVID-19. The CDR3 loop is CASSSTGTVHSPLHF. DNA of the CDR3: TGTGCCAGCAGCTCAACCGGGACAGTACATTCACCCCTCCACTTT.